This T cell receptor (beta chain) appears in the sequencing data of a study of control samples from healthy donors and cancer patients. A single count supports this clone. The method was immunoSEQ multiplex PCR; TCRdb's version includes in-frame clones alone and lacks a portion of them. Here the sample spans about 150,000 clones, about 90% being singletons. Germline CDR1 and CDR2: MNHEY and SVGAGI. The germline V and J ends were trimmed by 8 bases and 0 bases, with 13 bases remaining between them. The length of the CDR3 is 14 residues. The sample was blood. This chain links TRBV6-5 with TRBJ1-1, with a possible D match to TRBD1 (5 bases). The clonotype comes from a young man in good health. CDR3 amino acids: CASAPGFMNTEAFF. CDR3 sequence (DNA): TGTGCCAGCGCCCCAGGGTTTATGAACACTGAAGCTTTCTTT.